This entry lists 9 T cell receptor beta chains sequenced from one sample in a study of T cell responses to AZD1222 COVID-19 vaccine. Sequenced by immunoSEQ multiplex PCR; TCRdb stores in-frame clones only, minus some. The table includes under 150,000 clones, around 93% detected once. This specimen was peripheral blood, taken on day 0 of AZD1222 vaccination. The receptor source for this set is an adult in good health.

The chain has TRBV19 and TRBJ1-6, with no clear D. CDR1 is LNHDA, CDR2 SQIVND, per germline (reference sequence). V shed 5 bases and J shed 8 bases, with 10 bases lying between them. The CDR3 spans 13 residues. CDR3 sequence (DNA): TGTGCCAGTAGTCTCGTCTGGGATTCACCCCTCCACTTT. This gives the protein CASSLVWDSPLHF.

The chain couples TRBV6-2 or TRBV6-3 to TRBJ1-3, with D unclear. Trimming removed 0 bases at V and 0 bases at J, with 6 bases between. This CDR3 has 15 residues. Germline V gene sequence: CDR1 MNHEY, CDR2 SVGEGT. CDR3 sequence: CASSYSKDSGNTIYF. CDR3 DNA: TGTGCCAGCAGTTACTCGAAAGACTCTGGAAACACCATATATTTT.

Remarks on this clone: The same CDR3 is also encoded by other DNA sequences in this sample. The CDR3 DNA follows: TGTGCCAGCAGCGTAGTTAGCGGGGGGGCAGGTGAGCAGTTCTTC. Translating gives CASSVVSGGAGEQFF. The rearrangement uses TRBV9 and TRBJ2-1, with 11 bases matching TRBD2. The CDR3 runs to 15 residues. The J segment lost 9 bases and the V segment lost 0 bases, leaving 5 bases of the junction unmatched. Per the germline V gene, CDR1 is SGDLS and CDR2 is YYNGEE.

The chain uses TRBV9 and TRBJ2-5; 10 bases are a match to TRBD1. J gave up 3 bases and V 2 bases, and 4 bases lay outside the gene matches. From germline, CDR1 is SGDLS and CDR2 YYNGEE. This CDR3 region has 15 residues. The CDR3 here is CASSVGTGVEETQYF. The CDR3 bases are TGTGCCAGCAGCGTCGGGACAGGGGTTGAAGAGACCCAGTACTTC.

A remark on this clone: The conserved closing phenylalanine or tryptophan is absent in this CDR3, likely reflecting a read error. It is unclear where the CDR3 begins or ends on the DNA, so no DNA is shown, and the CDR3 is as TCRdb lists it. V is TRBV24-1 and J is TRBJ2-7; whether TRBD1, the table's D call, matches the DNA was not checked. A total of 9 residues make up the CDR3, ends included. Germline-derived CDR1 and CDR2 are KGHDR and SFDVKD. CDR3 residues: CATTKTGWN.

The chain has TRBV5-1 and TRBJ1-2; unclear D gene. Trimming removed 1 base at V and 7 bases at J, with 14 bases between. Germline V gene sequence: CDR1 SGHRS, CDR2 YFSETQ. The CDR3 extends over 14 amino acids. CDR3 nucleotide sequence: TGCGCCAGCAGCTTGTCCCGCGCCTGGAGTGGCTACACCTTC. It codes for CASSLSRAWSGYTF.

V and J are TRBV7-9 and TRBJ1-4; D not resolved. Trimming shortened V by 1 base and J by 0 bases, and 9 bases separated the two germline ends. Germline V gene lookup returns CDR1 SEHNR and CDR2 FQNEAQ (reference sequence). The CDR3 spans 16 residues. CDR3 amino acids: CASSLDPTATNEKLFF. The CDR3 region has the DNA TGTGCCAGCAGCTTAGATCCCACTGCAACTAATGAAAAACTGTTTTTT.

This clone was recorded once. This chain links TRBV2 with TRBJ1-3, with D unclear. The CDR3 loop spans 15 amino acids. The V gene's germline CDR1 is SNHLY and CDR2 FYNNEI. Trimming left V 0 bases short and J 4 bases short, with 10 bases between. The CDR3 coding sequence is TGTGCCAGCAGTGAAGCGCGGGCCTGGGGAAACACCATATATTTT. This gives the protein CASSEARAWGNTIYF.

The chain recombines TRBV29-1 with TRBJ1-2; a weak D match, TRBD1 (6 bases). CDR3 length: 14 residues. The V gene's germline CDR1 is SQVTM and CDR2 ANQGSEA. Trimming pared 4 bases from V and 3 bases from J, leaving 15 bases between. The CDR3 DNA sequence: TGCAGCGTTGGCCCCCGGGCAGGGGACTATGGCTACACCTTC. Translation gives CSVGPRAGDYGYTF.